This TCR beta chain derives from a study of T cells in Graves' hyperthyroidism and ophthalmopathy. Study-wide findings and caveats: From stable hyperthyroidism, ophthalmopathy was set apart by a 13 V-J model.

Patients with ophthalmopathy all had a Clinical Activity Score of at least 3, a NOSPECS grade of at least 4 and duration under 3 months. Clinical symptoms, serum thyroxine, TRAb, thyroid ultrasound and orbital computed tomography established diagnosis. In this sample, this clonotype turned up many times. The target antigen is unknown. The TCR beta CDR3 regions underwent amplification using RNA transcripts as the source. A first-round RT-PCR of the TCR CDR3 used the HTBI primer set. TCRdb recomputed calls from the multiplex PCR reads with MiXCR, one row per CDR3 protein. This sample yields around 570,000 distinct CDR3 sequences, of which just under 20% are seen a single time; roughly 44% belongs to the top ten. V shed 8 bases and J shed 0 bases, with 14 bases lying between them. CDR3 length: 15 residues. CDR1 and CDR2 from the germline V gene are MDHEN and SYDVKM.

This chain connects TRBV28 to TRBJ2-4; TRBD1 might be the D (5 bases). This clonotype was obtained from a man in his forties with Graves' ophthalmopathy. The sample consisted of blood. The CDR3 loop reads CASQGLGLAKNIQYF. DNA for the CDR3: TGTGCCAGCCAGGGTCTAGGTCTAGCCAAAAACATTCAGTACTTC.